These T cell receptor beta chains were read from a single sample in a study of OX40 agonist ivuxolimab in advanced cancers. TCRdb keeps only in-frame clones here, not all; method: immunoSEQ multiplex PCR. The data show about 100,000 clones, approximately 94% seen once. The starting material was CD4+ or CD8+ T cells sorted from blood, obtained in a trial of the OX40 agonist ivuxolimab. These receptors were obtained from an adult with an advanced solid tumor such as melanoma, head and neck, liver or kidney cancer. Each CDR3 is given with its conserved first and last residue. The order of the fields is J gene, V gene, D gene, CDR3 protein, CDR3 DNA. A D gene is named only where the DNA matches it firmly.

J: TRBJ2-5
V: TRBV13
D: TRBD2
CDR3: CASSLGWASGETQYF
DNA: TGTGCCAGCAGCTTAGGGTGGGCTAGCGGGGAGACCCAGTACTTC

J: TRBJ1-5
V: TRBV21-1
D: -
CDR3: CASSKGYRVNQPQHF
DNA: TGTGCCAGCAGCAAAGGATACAGGGTCAATCAGCCCCAGCATTTT

J: TRBJ2-1
V: TRBV6-5
D: TRBD1
CDR3: CASSYGTGGENEQFF
DNA: TGTGCCAGCAGTTACGGGACAGGGGGGGAGAATGAGCAGTTCTTC

J: TRBJ1-2
V: TRBV4-3
D: -
CDR3: CASSLRVSGSIDGYTF
DNA: TGCGCCAGCAGCCTCAGGGTTTCGGGCTCGATCGATGGCTACACCTTC

J: TRBJ2-1
V: TRBV7-2
D: -
CDR3: CASPRMDKWGISYNEQFF
DNA: TGTGCCAGCCCGCGAATGGATAAATGGGGGATTTCCTACAATGAGCAGTTCTTC

J: TRBJ1-2
V: TRBV6-1
D: -
CDR3: CASRSRGVYGYTF
DNA: TGTGCCAGCAGAAGTCGAGGGGTCTATGGCTACACCTTC

J: TRBJ2-7
V: TRBV30
D: TRBD1
CDR3: CAAKTGLNYEQYF
DNA: TGTGCCGCCAAGACAGGGTTGAACTACGAGCAGTACTTC

J: TRBJ1-1
V: TRBV7-6
D: -
CDR3: CASSYGQTNTEAFF
DNA: TGTGCCAGCAGCTACGGACAGACGAACACTGAAGCTTTCTTT

J: TRBJ2-1
V: TRBV9
D: TRBD1
CDR3: CASSVGTGGHEQFF
DNA: TGTGCCAGCAGCGTAGGGACAGGGGGACATGAGCAGTTCTTC

J: TRBJ2-1
V: TRBV4-3
D: TRBD2
CDR3: CASSQEGLGGDEQFF
DNA: TGCGCCAGCAGCCAAGAGGGACTAGGAGGGGATGAGCAGTTCTTC

J: TRBJ2-1
V: TRBV5-4
D: -
CDR3: CASSLEGRDEQFF
DNA: TGTGCCAGCAGCTTGGAAGGTAGGGATGAGCAGTTCTTC

J: TRBJ2-1
V: TRBV6-5
D: -
CDR3: CASMVRGYNEQFF
DNA: TGTGCCAGCATGGTACGGGGGTACAATGAGCAGTTCTTC

J: TRBJ2-7
V: TRBV27
D: -
CDR3: CASSLRGGTYEQYF
DNA: TGTGCCAGCAGTTTACGCGGGGGCACCTACGAGCAGTACTTC

J: TRBJ2-7
V: TRBV29-1
D: -
CDR3: CSVEDLGSGEQYF
DNA: TGCAGCGTTGAAGATCTGGGGAGCGGAGAGCAGTACTTC

J: TRBJ1-2
V: TRBV27
D: -
CDR3: CASSLGYGANYGYTF
DNA: TGTGCCAGCAGTTTGGGGTACGGCGCAAACTATGGCTACACCTTC